Here is one TCR beta chain with its context. Clones were read by immunoSEQ multiplex PCR, and TCRdb kept only the in-frame ones, dropping some. The top ten hold 5.5% to 7% of the sample, which has about 160,000 clones, roughly 86% seen once. This sample is part of a study of blood T cell repertoires in COVID-19. On the study more broadly: The United States, Italy and Spain were the sources of the acute and convalescent COVID-19 samples. Sources were T cells, B-cell-depleted T cells, or PBMCs; the material itself was cDNA or gDNA.

Material for sequencing was peripheral blood. This receptor was taken from a man aged 50 to 59 with active or convalescent COVID-19.

The CDR3 reads CASSALPPTGARGNTIYF. CDR3 in DNA: TGTGCCAGTAGCGCCCTTCCACCGACAGGGGCGCGCGGAAACACCATATATTTT. The chain joins TRBV19 to TRBJ1-3, with 8 bases matching TRBD1. The germline V gene encodes CDR1 LNHDA and CDR2 SQIVND (reference sequence). The CDR3 has 18 amino acids. V dropped 6 bases and J dropped 4; count of bases not matched to a gene: 17.